Shown below are 2 T cell receptor beta chains from a single sample sequenced in a study of T-cell reconstitution after alpha-beta-depleted transplantation in children. The authors prepared the TCRbeta library with unique molecular identifiers. MiXCR was run by TCRdb on the PCR reads, yielding one entry per CDR3 protein. This table has about 580,000 distinct CDR3 sequences, roughly 23% appearing once. The starting material was PBMCs, mostly from graft donor cells, obtained 360 days after TCRalphabeta/CD19-depleted stem cell transplant. Source of these receptors: a boy in the first two years of life who had a stem cell transplant for acute myeloid leukemia, so the T cells may come from the graft donor.

Only a few counts were recorded for this clonotype. CDR3 nucleotide sequence: TGTGCCAGCAGCTTAGACAGGGACTCCTACAATGAGCAGTTCTTC. It is translated as CASSLDRDSYNEQFF. J is TRBJ2-1 and V is TRBV7-2; D is perhaps TRBD1 (6 bases). V lost 1 base, J lost 0 bases, and 7 bases lay in between. The CDR3 covers 15 residues. CDR1 and CDR2 (germline): SGHTA, FQGNSA.

This clonotype has ten or more counts. The chain joins TRBV12-3 or TRBV12-4 to TRBJ2-1, with 13 bases aligning to TRBD2. V shed 5 bases, J shed 2 bases, and the junction held 3 bases outside the gene matches. CDR3 size: 16 residues. The CDR3 nucleotides read TGTGCCAGCAGTGTACTAGCGGGGGGGCCCTACAATGAGCAGTTCTTC. This sequence encodes CASSVLAGGPYNEQFF.